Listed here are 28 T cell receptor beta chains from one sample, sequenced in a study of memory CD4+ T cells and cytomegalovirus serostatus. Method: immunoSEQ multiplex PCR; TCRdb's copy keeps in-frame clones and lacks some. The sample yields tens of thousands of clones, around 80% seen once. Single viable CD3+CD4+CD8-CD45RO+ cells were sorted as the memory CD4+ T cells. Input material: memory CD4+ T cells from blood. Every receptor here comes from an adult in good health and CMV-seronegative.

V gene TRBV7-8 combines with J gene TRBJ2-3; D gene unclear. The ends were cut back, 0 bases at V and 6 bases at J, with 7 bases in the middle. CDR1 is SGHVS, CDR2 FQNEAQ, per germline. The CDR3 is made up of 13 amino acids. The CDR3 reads CASSLAGGDTQYF. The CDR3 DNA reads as TGTGCCAGCAGCTTAGCGGGTGGGGATACGCAGTATTTT.

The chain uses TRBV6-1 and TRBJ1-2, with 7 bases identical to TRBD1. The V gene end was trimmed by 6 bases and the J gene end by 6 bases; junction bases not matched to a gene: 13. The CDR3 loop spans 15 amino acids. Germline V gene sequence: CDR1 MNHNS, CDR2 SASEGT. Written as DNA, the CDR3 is TGTGCCAGCAGGCCCGGGACAGCAGAACGGGATGGCTACACCTTC. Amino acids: CASRPGTAERDGYTF.

The CDR3 bases are TGTGCCAGCGCAGGGGGCCGACTTAGAGCCGAGCAGTACTTC. This codes for CASAGGRLRAEQYF. The V gene is TRBV6-1, the J gene TRBJ2-7, with 8 bases aligning to TRBD1. The CDR3 has 14 residues. J gave up 6 bases and V 8 bases, and 12 bases lay outside the gene matches. Germline loops: CDR1 MNHNS, CDR2 SASEGT.

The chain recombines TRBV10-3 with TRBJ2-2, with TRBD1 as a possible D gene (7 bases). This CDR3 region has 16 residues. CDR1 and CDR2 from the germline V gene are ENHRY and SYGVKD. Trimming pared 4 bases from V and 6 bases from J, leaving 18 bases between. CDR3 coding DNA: TGTGCCATCAGTGGTGGGACTGTAAGGGGGCCCGGGGAGCTGTTTTTT. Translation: CAISGGTVRGPGELFF.

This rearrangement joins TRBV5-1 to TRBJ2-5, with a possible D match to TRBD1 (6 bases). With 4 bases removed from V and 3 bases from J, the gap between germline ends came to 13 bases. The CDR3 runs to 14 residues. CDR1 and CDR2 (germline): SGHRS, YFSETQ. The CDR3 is CASSRQAREETQYF. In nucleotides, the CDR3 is TGCGCCAGCAGCAGACAGGCGCGAGAAGAGACCCAGTACTTC.

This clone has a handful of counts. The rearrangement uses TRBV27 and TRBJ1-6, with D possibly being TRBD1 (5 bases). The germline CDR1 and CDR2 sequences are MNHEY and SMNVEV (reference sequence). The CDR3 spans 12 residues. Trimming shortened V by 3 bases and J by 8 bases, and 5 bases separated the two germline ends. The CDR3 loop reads CASSFRDSPLHF. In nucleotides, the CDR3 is TGTGCCAGCAGTTTCAGGGATTCACCCCTCCACTTT.

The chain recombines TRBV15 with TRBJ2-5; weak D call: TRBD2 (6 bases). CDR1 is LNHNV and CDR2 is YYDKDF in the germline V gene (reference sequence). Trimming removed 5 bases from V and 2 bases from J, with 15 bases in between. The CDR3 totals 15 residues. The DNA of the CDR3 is TGTGCCACCAGCCTCCTGGGACTCTTTCAAGAGACCCAGTACTTC. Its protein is CATSLLGLFQETQYF.

The CDR3 DNA reads as TGTGCCAGCAGTCCAAATTTAGGTCTGGGGGAGCAGTTCTTC. The encoded protein is CASSPNLGLGEQFF. The rearrangement links TRBV6-1 to TRBJ2-1, with D unresolved. Per germline, CDR1 MNHNS and CDR2 SASEGT. V shed 5 bases and J shed 10 bases, with 18 bases lying between them. The CDR3 extends over 14 amino acids.

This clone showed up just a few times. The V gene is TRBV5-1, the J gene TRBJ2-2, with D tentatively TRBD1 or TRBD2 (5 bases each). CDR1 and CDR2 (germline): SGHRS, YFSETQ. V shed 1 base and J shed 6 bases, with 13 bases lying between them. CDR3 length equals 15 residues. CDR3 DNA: TGCGCCAGCAGCTTGCTGGGACCCCCCGCCGGGGAGCTGTTTTTT. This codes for CASSLLGPPAGELFF.

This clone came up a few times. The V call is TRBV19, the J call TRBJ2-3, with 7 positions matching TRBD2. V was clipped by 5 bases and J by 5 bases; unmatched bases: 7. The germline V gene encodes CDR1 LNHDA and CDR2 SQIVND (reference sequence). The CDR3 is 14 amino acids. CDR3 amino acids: CASSLGGGRDTQYF. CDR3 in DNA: TGTGCCAGTAGTCTGGGGGGGGGAAGAGATACGCAGTATTTT.

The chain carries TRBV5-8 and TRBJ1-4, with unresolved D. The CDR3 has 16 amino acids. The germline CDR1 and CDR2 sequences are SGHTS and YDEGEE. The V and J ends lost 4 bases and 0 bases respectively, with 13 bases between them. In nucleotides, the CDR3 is TGTGCCAGCAGCGGTAATAAGAGGGCAACTAATGAAAAACTGTTTTTT. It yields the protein CASSGNKRATNEKLFF.

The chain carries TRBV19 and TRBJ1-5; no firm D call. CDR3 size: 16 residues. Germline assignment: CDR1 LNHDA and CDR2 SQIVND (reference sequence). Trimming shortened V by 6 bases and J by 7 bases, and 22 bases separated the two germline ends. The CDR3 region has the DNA TGTGCCAGTAGCCCCGCGGGTACTGGAATCTTCCAGCCCCAGCATTTT. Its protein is CASSPAGTGIFQPQHF.

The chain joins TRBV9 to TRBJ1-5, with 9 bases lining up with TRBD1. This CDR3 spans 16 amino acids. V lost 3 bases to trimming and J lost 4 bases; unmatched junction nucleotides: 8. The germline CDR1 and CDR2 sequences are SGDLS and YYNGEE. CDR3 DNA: TGTGCCAGCAGCGGACCGGGACAGGGAGAGAATCAGCCCCAGCATTTT. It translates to CASSGPGQGENQPQHF.

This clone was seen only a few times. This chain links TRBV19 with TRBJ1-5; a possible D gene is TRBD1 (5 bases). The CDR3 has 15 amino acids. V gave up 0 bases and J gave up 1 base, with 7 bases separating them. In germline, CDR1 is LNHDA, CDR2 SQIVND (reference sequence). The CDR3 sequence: CASSIDQGSNQPQHF. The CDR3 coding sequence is TGTGCCAGTAGTATAGATCAGGGAAGCAATCAGCCCCAGCATTTT.

The CDR3 reads CASSRQPNYGYTF. DNA of the CDR3: TGTGCCAGCAGTAGACAGCCTAACTATGGCTACACCTTC. The V gene is TRBV7-2, the J gene TRBJ1-2; D is possibly TRBD1 (5 bases). V lost 6 bases to trimming and J lost 0 bases, with 8 bases between them. Germline CDR1 SGHTA, CDR2 FQGNSA. The length of the CDR3 is 13 residues.

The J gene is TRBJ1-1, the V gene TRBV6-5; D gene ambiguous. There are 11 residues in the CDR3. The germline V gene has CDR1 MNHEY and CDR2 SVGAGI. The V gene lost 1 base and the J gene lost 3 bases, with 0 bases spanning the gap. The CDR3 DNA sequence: TGTGCCAGCAGTTACTACACTGAAGCTTTCTTT. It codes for CASSYYTEAFF.

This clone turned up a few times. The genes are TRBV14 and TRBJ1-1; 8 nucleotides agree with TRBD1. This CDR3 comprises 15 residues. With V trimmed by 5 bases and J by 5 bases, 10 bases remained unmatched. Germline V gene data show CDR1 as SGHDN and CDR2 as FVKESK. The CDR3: CASSKTGAKRTEAFF. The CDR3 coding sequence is TGTGCCAGCAGCAAGACAGGGGCCAAACGGACTGAAGCTTTCTTT.

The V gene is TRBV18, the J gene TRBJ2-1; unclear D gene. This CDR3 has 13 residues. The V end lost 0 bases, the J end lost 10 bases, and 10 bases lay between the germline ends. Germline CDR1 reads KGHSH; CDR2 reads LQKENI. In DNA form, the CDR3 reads TGTGCCAGCTCACCACCGGTCCATCGGGAGCAGTTCTTC. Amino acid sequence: CASSPPVHREQFF.

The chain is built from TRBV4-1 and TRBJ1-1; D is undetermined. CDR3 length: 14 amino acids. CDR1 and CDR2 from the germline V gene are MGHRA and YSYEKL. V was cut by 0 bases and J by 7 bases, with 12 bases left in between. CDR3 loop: CASSQESGYLEAFF. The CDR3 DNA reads TGCGCCAGCAGCCAAGAATCGGGTTACCTTGAAGCTTTCTTT.

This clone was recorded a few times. The CDR3 bases are TGTGCCAGCAGCCAAGGCCCAGGGCTAATCTCTGGAAACACCATATATTTT. It is translated as CASSQGPGLISGNTIYF. The rearrangement joins TRBV14 to TRBJ1-3; D may be TRBD1 (5 bases). Deletions cut 1 base from V and 0 bases from J, with 13 bases between. The CDR3 totals 17 residues. CDR1 and CDR2 (germline): SGHDN, FVKESK.

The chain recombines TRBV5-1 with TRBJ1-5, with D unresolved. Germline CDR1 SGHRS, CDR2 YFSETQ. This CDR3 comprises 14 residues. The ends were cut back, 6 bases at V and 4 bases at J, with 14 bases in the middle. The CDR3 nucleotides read TGCGCCAGCATCGATTGGTATAGTAATCAGCCCCAGCATTTT. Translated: CASIDWYSNQPQHF.

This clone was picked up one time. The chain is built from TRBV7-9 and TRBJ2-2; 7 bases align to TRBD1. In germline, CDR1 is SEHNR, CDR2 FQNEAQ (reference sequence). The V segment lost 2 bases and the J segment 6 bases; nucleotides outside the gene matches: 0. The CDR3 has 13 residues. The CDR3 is CASSLQGAGELFF. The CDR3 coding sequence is TGTGCCAGCAGCTTACAGGGGGCCGGGGAGCTGTTTTTT.

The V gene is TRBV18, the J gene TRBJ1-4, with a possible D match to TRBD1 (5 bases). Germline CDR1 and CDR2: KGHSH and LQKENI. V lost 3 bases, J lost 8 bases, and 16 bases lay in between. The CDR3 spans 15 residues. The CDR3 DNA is TGTGCCAGCTCACCGGGGGGAAGCGAGGAAGAAAAACTGTTTTTT. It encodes CASSPGGSEEEKLFF.

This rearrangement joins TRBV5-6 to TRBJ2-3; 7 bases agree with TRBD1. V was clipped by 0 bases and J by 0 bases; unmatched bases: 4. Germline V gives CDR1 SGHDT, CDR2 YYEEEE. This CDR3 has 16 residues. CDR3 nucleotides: TGTGCCAGCAGCTTGGGGGGACAGCCTAGCACAGATACGCAGTATTTT. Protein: CASSLGGQPSTDTQYF.

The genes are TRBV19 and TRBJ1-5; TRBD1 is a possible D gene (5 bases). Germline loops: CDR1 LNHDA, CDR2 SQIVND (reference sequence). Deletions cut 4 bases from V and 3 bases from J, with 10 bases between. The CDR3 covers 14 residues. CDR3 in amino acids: CASSRQYLNQPQHF. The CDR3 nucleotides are TGTGCCAGTAGTAGACAGTACCTCAATCAGCCCCAGCATTTT.

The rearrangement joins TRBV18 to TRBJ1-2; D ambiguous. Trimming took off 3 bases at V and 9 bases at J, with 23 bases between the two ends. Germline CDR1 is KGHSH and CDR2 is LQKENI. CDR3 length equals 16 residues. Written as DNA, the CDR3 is TGTGCCAGCTCACCCCGACGTGGCGACCCCTCGTCTCGCTACACCTTC. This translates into CASSPRRGDPSSRYTF.

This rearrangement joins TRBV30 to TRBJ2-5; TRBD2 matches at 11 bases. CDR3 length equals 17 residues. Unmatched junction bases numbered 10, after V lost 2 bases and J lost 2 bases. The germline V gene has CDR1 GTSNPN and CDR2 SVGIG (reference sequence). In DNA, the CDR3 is TGTGCCTGGAGTACACTAGCGGGGGCCCGAAGACAAGAGACCCAGTACTTC. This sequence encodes CAWSTLAGARRQETQYF. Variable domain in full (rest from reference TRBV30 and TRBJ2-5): SQTIHQWPATLVQPVGSPLSLECTVEGTSNPNLYWYRQAAGRGLQLLFYSVGIGQISSEVPQNLSASRPQDRQFILSSKKLLLSDSGFYLCAWSTLAGARRQETQYFGPGTRLLVL.

Written as DNA, the CDR3 is TGTGCCAGTAGTATCGGTCCAGGGAGTACTGAAGCTTTCTTT. Its protein is CASSIGPGSTEAFF. The rearrangement joins TRBV19 to TRBJ1-1; D possibly corresponds to TRBD1 (5 bases). Germline assignment: CDR1 LNHDA and CDR2 SQIVND (reference sequence). V lost 3 bases and J lost 5, with 13 bases in between. This CDR3 region has 14 residues.